This T cell receptor (beta chain) appears in the sequencing data of a study of shared clonotypes between healthy human individuals. The table came from immunoSEQ multiplex PCR; TCRdb's copy has only in-frame clones and leaves some out. The sample consists of millions of clones, over 90% of them appearing once. The CDR3 totals 16 residues. The germline V gene has CDR1 SGHNT and CDR2 YENEEA. Trimming removed 5 bases from V and 4 bases from J; junction bases left unmatched: 7. The sequencing sample was made of naive CD4+ T cells from PBMCs. This sample's subset: CD45RA+ positively selected. The origin of this receptor is a man aged 18 to 29 in good health. Some clones in this sample may be carry-over from other donors' samples. The gene calls are TRBV11-3 and TRBJ2-7, with TRBD2 identical over 14 bases. The CDR3 spells CASSTTGTSGSYEQYF. CDR3 sequence (DNA): TGTGCCAGCAGCACTACCGGGACTAGCGGGAGTTACGAGCAGTACTTC.